The clone carrying this T cell receptor (beta chain) was observed a handful of times. The sample comes from a study of cytomegalovirus exposure and HLA in healthy donors. Trimming left V 3 bases short and J 0 bases short, with 9 bases between. The CDR3 is made up of 13 amino acids. From germline, CDR1 is SQVTM and CDR2 ANQGSEA. PCR employed 60 Vbeta and 13 Jbeta primers. Here immunoSEQ multiplex PCR was the method, and the copy in TCRdb shows in-frame clones only, minus some. The table lists some 200,000 clones, almost 70% of them singletons. Sequenced: PBMCs. This clonotype originated in a man aged 35-49 years in good health and CMV-seropositive. The chain links TRBV29-1 to TRBJ2-7, with no clear D. CDR3 DNA: TGCAGCGTTGAGGCGGCCAACTCCTACGAGCAGTACTTC. Protein: CSVEAANSYEQYF.